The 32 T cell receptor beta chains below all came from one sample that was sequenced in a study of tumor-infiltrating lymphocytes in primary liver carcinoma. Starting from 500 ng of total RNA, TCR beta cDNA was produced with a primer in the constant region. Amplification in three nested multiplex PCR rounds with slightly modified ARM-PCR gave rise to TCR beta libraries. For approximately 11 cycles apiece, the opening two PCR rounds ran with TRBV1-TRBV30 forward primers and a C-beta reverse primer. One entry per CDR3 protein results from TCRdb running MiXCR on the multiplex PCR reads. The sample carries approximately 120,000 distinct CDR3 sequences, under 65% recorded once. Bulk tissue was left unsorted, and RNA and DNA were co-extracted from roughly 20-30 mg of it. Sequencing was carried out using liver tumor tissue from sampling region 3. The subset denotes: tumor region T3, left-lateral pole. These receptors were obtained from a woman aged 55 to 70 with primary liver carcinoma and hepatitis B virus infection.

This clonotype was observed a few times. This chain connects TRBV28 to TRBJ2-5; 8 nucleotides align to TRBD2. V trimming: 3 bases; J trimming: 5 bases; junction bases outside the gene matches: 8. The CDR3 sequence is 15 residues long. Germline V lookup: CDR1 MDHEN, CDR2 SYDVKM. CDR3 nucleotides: TGTGCCAGCAGTTTTCTCCGGGAGGGCCGGGAGACCCAGTACTTC. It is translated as CASSFLREGRETQYF.

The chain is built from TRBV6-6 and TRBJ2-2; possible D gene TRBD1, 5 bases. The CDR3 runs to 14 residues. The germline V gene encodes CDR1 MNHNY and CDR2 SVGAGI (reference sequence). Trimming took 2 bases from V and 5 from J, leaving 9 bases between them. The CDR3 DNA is TGTGCCAGCAGTTACAGGGGTGGAACCGGGGAGCTGTTTTTT. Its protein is CASSYRGGTGELFF.

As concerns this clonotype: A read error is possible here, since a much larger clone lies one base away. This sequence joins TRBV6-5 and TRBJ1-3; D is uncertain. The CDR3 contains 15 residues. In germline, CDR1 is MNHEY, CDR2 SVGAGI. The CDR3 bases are TGTGCCAGCATTTACTCGCGCAGATCTGGAAACACCATATATTTT. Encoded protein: CASIYSRRSGNTIYF.

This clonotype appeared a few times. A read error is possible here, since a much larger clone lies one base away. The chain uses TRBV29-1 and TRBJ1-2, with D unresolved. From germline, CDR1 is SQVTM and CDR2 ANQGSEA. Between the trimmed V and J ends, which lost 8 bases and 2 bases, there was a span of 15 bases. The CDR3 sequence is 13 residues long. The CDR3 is CSTDPTANYGYTF. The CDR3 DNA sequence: TGCAGCACGGACCCAACAGCCAACTATGGCTACACCTTC.

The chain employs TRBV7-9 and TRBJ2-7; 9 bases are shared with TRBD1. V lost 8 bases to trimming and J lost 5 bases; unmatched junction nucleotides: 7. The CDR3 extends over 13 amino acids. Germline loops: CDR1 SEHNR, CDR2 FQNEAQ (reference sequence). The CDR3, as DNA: TGTGCCAGCTCCTGGGACAGGGACGACGAGCAGTACTTC. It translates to CASSWDRDDEQYF.

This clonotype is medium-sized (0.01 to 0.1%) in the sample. CDR3 in amino acids: CASSLDQQGIVYNEQFF. The CDR3, as DNA: TGTGCCAGCAGCTTAGATCAACAGGGTATAGTCTACAATGAGCAGTTCTTC. The chain links TRBV11-2 to TRBJ2-1; tentatively, D is TRBD1 (6 bases). This CDR3 region has 17 residues. Trimming removed 0 bases from V and 3 bases from J, with 15 bases in between. CDR1 is SGHAT, CDR2 FQNNGV, per germline. The variable domain in full, with the rest retrieved from reference TRBV11-2 and TRBJ2-1, is EAGVAQSPRYKIIEKRQSVAFWCNPISGHATLYWYQQILGQGPKLLIQFQNNGVVDDSQLPKDRFSAERLKGVDSTLKIQPAKLEDSAVYLCASSLDQQGIVYNEQFFGPGTRLTVL.

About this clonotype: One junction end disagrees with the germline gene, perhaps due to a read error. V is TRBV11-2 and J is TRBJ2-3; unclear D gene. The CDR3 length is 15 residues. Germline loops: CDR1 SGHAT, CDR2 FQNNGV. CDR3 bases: TGCGCCAACAGCTTAATACCAGGCGCTACAGATACGCAGTATTTT. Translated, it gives CANSLIPGATDTQYF.

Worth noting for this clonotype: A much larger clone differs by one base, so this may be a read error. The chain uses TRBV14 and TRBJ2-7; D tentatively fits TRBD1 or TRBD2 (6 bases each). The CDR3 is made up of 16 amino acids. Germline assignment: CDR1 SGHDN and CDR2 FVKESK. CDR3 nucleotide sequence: TGTGCCAGCAACCAAGACCCTTCAAGCCAGGGGAGGGAGCAGTACTTC. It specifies CASNQDPSSQGREQYF.

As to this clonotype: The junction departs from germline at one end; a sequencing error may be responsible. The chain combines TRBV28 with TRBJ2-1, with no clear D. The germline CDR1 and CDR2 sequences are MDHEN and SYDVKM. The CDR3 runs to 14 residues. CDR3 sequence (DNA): TGTGACAGCCGTCATATGGGTAGCTTGCATGAGCAGTTCTTC. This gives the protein CDSRHMGSLHEQFF.

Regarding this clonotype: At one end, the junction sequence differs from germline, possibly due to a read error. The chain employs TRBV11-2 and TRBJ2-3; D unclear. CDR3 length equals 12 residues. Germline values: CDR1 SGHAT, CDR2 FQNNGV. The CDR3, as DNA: TGTGCCAGCAGCATAGATAGGGATACTCAGTATTTT. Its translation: CASSIDRDTQYF.

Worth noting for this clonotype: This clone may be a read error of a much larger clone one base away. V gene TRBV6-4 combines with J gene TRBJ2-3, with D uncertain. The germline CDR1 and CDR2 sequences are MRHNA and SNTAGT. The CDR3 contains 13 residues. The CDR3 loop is CTSSEAATDTQYF. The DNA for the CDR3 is TGTACCAGCAGTGAAGCAGCCACAGATACGCAGTATTTT.

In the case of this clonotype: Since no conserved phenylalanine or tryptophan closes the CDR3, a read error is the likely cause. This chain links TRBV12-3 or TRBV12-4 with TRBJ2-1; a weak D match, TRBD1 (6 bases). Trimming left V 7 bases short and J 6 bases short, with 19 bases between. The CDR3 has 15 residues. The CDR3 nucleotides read TGTGCCAGCACTATCACAGGGTCCCTTGTCAATGAGCAGTTCCTC. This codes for CASTITGSLVNEQFL.

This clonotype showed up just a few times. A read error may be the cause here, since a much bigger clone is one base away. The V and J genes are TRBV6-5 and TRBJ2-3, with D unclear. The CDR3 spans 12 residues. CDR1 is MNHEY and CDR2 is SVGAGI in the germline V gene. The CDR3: CSSSTYTDTQYF. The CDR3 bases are TGTTCCAGCAGTACCTACACAGATACGCAGTATTTT.

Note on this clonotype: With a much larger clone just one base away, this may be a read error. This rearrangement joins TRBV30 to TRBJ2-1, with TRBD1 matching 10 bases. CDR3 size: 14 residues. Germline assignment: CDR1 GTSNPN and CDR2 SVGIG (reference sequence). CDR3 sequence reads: CSWSLGTGANEQFF. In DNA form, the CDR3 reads TGTTCCTGGTCCCTCGGGACAGGGGCCAATGAGCAGTTCTTC.

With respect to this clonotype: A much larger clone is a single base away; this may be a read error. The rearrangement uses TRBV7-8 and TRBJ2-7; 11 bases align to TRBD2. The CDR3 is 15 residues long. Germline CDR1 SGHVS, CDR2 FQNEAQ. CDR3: CASSGRGTSGYKQYF. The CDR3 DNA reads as TGTGCCAGCAGCGGTAGGGGGACTAGCGGCTACAAGCAGTACTTC.

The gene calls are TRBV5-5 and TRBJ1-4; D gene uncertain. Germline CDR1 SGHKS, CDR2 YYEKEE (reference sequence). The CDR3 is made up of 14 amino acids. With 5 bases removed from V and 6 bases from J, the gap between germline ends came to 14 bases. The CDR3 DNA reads TGTGCCAGCAGGTCGGGCCAATGGGATGAAAAACTGTTTTTT. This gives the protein CASRSGQWDEKLFF.

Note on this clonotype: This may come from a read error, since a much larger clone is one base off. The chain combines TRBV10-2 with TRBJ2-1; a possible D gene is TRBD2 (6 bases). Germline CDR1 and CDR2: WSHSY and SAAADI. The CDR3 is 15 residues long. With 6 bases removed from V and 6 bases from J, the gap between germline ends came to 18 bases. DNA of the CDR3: TGCGCCAGCAGGGAGCCGGGACCAGCGGGCAATGAGCAGTTCTTC. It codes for CASREPGPAGNEQFF.

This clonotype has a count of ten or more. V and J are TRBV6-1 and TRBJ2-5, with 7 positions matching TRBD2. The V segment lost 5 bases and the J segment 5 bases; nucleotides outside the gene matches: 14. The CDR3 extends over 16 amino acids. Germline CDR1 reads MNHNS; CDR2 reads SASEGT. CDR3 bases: TGTGCCAGCAGTCGGGGGGAGGGGAGTGATTCGGAGACCCAGTACTTC. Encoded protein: CASSRGEGSDSETQYF.

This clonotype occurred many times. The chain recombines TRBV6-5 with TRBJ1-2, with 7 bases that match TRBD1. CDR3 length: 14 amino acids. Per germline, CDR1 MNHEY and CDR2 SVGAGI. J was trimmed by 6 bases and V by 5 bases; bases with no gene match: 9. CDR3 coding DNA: TGTGCCAGCAGTCCCCTGACAGGGACTAATGGCTACACCTTC. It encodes CASSPLTGTNGYTF.

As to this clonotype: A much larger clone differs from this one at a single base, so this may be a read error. The CDR3 is CASSLMVGSGPYNEQFF. The CDR3 DNA reads TGTGCTAGTAGTTTAATGGTCGGTTCGGGTCCATACAATGAGCAGTTCTTC. The rearrangement joins TRBV12-5 to TRBJ2-1, with D unresolved. Germline CDR1 LGHNT, CDR2 FRNRAP. The CDR3 loop spans 17 amino acids.

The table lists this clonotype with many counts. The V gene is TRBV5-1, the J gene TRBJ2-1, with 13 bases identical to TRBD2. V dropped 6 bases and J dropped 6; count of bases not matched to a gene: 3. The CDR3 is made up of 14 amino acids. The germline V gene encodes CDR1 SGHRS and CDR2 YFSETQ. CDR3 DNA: TGCGCCAGCATGGGACTAGCGGGGTTCAATGAGCAGTTCTTC. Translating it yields CASMGLAGFNEQFF.

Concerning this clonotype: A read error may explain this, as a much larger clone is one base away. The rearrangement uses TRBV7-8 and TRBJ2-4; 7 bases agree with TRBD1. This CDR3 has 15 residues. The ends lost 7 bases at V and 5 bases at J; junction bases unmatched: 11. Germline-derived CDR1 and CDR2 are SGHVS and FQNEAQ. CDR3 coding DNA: TGTGCCAGCAACCCTCGGACAGGAGCTCAAAACATTCAGTACTTC. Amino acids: CASNPRTGAQNIQYF. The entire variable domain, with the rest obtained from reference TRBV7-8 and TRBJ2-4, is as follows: GAGVSQSPRYKVAKRGQDVALRCDPISGHVSLFWYQQALGQGPEFLTYFQNEAQLDKSGLPSDRFFAERPEGSVSTLKIQRTQQEDSAVYLCASNPRTGAQNIQYFGAGTRLSVL.

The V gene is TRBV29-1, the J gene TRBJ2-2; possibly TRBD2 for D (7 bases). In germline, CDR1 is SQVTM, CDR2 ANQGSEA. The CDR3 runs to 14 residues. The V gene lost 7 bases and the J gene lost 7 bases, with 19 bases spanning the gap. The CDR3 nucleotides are TGCAGCGCCGCTCGGGGGGCCAACCACGGGGAGCTGTTTTTT. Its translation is CSAARGANHGELFF.

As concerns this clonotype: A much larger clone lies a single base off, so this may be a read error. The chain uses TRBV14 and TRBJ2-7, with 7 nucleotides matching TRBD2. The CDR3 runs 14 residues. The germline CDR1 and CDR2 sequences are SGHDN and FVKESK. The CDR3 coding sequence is TGTGCCAGCAGCCGCAGCGGGGCGGGCTACGGGCAGTACTTC. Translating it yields CASSRSGAGYGQYF.

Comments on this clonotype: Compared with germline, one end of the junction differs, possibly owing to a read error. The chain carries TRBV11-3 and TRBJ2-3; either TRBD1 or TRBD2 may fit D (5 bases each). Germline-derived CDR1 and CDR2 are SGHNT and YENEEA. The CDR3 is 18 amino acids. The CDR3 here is CASSLGLTGALTTDTHYF. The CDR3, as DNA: TGTGCCAGCAGCTTAGGACTAACAGGAGCTCTAACCACAGATACGCACTATTTT.

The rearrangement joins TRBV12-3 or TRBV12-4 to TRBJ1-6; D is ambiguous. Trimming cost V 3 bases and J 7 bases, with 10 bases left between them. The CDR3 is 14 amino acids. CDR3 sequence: CASSFCWSNSPLHF. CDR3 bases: TGTGCCAGCAGTTTCTGCTGGTCCAATTCACCCCTCCACTTT.

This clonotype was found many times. CDR3: CASSPRHREQYF. The DNA for the CDR3 is TGTGCCAGCAGCCCCAGGCACCGGGAGCAGTACTTC. J is TRBJ2-7 and V is TRBV7-8; D gene uncertain. The CDR3 consists of 12 residues. V lost 5 bases and J 7 bases, leaving 12 bases between the germline ends. The germline V gene encodes CDR1 SGHVS and CDR2 FQNEAQ.

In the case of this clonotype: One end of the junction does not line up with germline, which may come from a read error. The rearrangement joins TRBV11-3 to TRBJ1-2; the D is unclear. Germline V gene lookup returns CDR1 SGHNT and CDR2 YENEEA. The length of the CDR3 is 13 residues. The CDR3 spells CAISLRQARGYTF. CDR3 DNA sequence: TGTGCCATCAGCTTACGGCAGGCGAGAGGCTACACTTTC. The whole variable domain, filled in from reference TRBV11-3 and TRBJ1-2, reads EAGVVQSPRYKIIEKKQPVAFWCNPISGHNTLYWYLQNLGQGPELLIRYENEEAVDDSQLPKDRFSAERLKGVDSTLKIQPAELGDSAVYLCAISLRQARGYTFGSGTRLTVV.

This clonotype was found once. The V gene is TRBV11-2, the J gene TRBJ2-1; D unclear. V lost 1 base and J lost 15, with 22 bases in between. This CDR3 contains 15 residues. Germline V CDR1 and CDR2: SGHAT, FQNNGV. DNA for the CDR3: TGTGCCAGCAGCTTAGTAGGCGCCACTTCCTTTGGGCTGTTCTTC. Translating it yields CASSLVGATSFGLFF.

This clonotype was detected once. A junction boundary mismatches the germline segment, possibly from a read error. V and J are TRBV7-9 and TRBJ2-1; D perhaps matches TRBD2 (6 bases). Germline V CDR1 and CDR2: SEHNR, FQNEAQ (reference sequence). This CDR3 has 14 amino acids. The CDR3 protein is CASSDTTVDYEQSF. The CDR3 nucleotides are TGTGCCAGCAGCGATACGACAGTGGACTATGAGCAGTCCTTC.

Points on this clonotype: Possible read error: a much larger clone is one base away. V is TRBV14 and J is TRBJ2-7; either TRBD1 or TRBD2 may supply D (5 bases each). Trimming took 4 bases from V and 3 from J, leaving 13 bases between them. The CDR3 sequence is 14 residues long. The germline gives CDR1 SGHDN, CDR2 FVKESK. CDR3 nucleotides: TGTGCCAGCAGCCGCATCGGGGCGGGCTACGAGCAGTACTTC. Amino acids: CASSRIGAGYEQYF.

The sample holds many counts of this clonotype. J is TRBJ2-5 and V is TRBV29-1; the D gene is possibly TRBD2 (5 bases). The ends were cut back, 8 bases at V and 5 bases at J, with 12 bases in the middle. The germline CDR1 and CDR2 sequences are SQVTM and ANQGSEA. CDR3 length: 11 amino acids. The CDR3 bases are TGCAGCCTTTTTAGAGGGGAGACCCAGTACTTC. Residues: CSLFRGETQYF.